Below are 23 T cell receptor beta chains sequenced from a single sample in a study of control samples from healthy donors and cancer patients. The table came from immunoSEQ multiplex PCR; TCRdb's copy has only in-frame clones and leaves some out. The top ten hold 1.5% to 2% of the sample, which has approximately 190,000 clones, about 90% seen once. Material: blood. The receptor set was obtained from a man aged 25 to 40 in good health.

The genes are TRBV10-1 and TRBJ2-3; TRBD1 agrees at 12 bases. CDR3 size: 16 residues. Losses at the gene ends were 4 bases for V and 4 bases for J; bases not matched to a gene: 6. Germline CDR1 WNHNN, CDR2 SYGVQD (reference sequence). The CDR3 DNA follows: TGCGCCAGCAGTGGAGGGACAGGGGGCAGGTCAGATACGCAGTATTTT. Residues: CASSGGTGGRSDTQYF.

This chain uses TRBV27 with TRBJ2-5; D gene unclear. The length of the CDR3 is 11 residues. Between the trimmed V and J ends, which lost 5 bases and 7 bases, there was a span of 8 bases. The germline V gene encodes CDR1 MNHEY and CDR2 SMNVEV (reference sequence). Here the CDR3 reads CASSTGWTQYF. The CDR3 nucleotides read TGTGCCAGCAGTACCGGGTGGACCCAGTACTTC.

The chain couples TRBV2 to TRBJ1-1, with 8 bases matching TRBD1. Germline values: CDR1 SNHLY, CDR2 FYNNEI. V shed 1 base and J 4 bases; nucleotides not matched to a gene: 8. The CDR3 sequence is 16 residues long. The CDR3 spells CASSEGDRPMGTEAFF. CDR3 in DNA: TGTGCCAGCAGTGAAGGGGACAGGCCCATGGGCACTGAAGCTTTCTTT.

The genes are TRBV4-2 and TRBJ2-5; 11 nucleotides agree with TRBD2. The CDR3 totals 16 residues. V lost 3 bases and J lost 5; bases outside the gene matches: 8. The V gene's germline CDR1 is LGHNA and CDR2 YNFKEQ. CDR3 amino acids: CASSQDSGGAGETQYF. The CDR3 nucleotides are TGTGCCAGCAGCCAGGATAGCGGGGGGGCCGGGGAGACCCAGTACTTC.

V and J are TRBV6-4 and TRBJ1-2; TRBD1 is a possible D gene (6 bases). The CDR3 contains 16 residues. Germline V CDR1 and CDR2: MRHNA, SNTAGT. V was shortened by 0 bases and J by 6 bases, with 17 bases between the two germline ends. The CDR3 region is CASSDSELGGRNGYTF. DNA for the CDR3: TGTGCCAGCAGTGACTCGGAGTTAGGGGGGAGGAATGGCTACACCTTC.

V gene TRBV4-1 combines with J gene TRBJ1-6; D call uncertain. The CDR3 has 17 residues. CDR1 and CDR2 from the germline V gene are MGHRA and YSYEKL. V was trimmed by 5 bases and J by 3 bases, leaving 17 bases between them. In nucleotides, the CDR3 is TGCGCCAGCAGCTACCGATCCTCAGTTGTCTATAATTCACCCCTCCACTTT. Its protein is CASSYRSSVVYNSPLHF.

The rearrangement links TRBV4-2 to TRBJ2-3; 9 nucleotides match TRBD1. V shed 4 bases and J 2 bases; nucleotides not matched to a gene: 4. The V gene's germline CDR1 is LGHNA and CDR2 YNFKEQ. The CDR3 is 15 amino acids. The CDR3 DNA follows: TGTGCCAGCAGCCGGGGGGACAGGGACACAGATACGCAGTATTTT. Translated, it gives CASSRGDRDTDTQYF.

The chain couples TRBV9 to TRBJ1-2; no clear D gene. V was cut by 2 bases and J by 4 bases, with 3 bases left in between. From germline, CDR1 is SGDLS and CDR2 YYNGEE. This CDR3 has 11 amino acids. The CDR3 sequence is CASSVGYGYTF. The CDR3 coding sequence is TGTGCCAGCAGCGTGGGCTATGGCTACACCTTC. The whole variable domain, remainder taken from reference TRBV9 and TRBJ1-2, is DSGVTQTPKHLITATGQRVTLRCSPRSGDLSVYWYQQSLDQGLQFLIQYYNGEERAKGNILERFSAQQFPDLHSELNLSSLELGDSALYFCASSVGYGYTFGSGTRLTVV.

J is TRBJ2-3 and V is TRBV27, with D uncertain. From germline, CDR1 is MNHEY and CDR2 SMNVEV (reference sequence). The V end was cut by 5 bases, the J end by 3 bases, with 3 bases between. The CDR3 is 11 amino acids. The CDR3 here is CASSPTDTQYF. In DNA, the CDR3 is TGTGCCAGCAGTCCAACAGATACGCAGTATTTT.

The chain employs TRBV15 and TRBJ2-2; D may be TRBD2 (7 bases). Germline CDR1 and CDR2: LNHNV and YYDKDF (reference sequence). The CDR3 is 16 residues long. V was trimmed by 5 bases and J by 9 bases, leaving 22 bases between them. The CDR3 DNA is TGTGCCACCAGCCGAGGTGGGGAGGGGGTGGCAAGGGAGCTGTTTTTT. Translated: CATSRGGEGVARELFF.

This sequence joins TRBV7-9 and TRBJ2-2; 8 bases agree with TRBD1. With V trimmed by 5 bases and J by 3 bases, 8 bases remained unmatched. Looked up from germline, CDR1 is SEHNR and CDR2 is FQNEAQ (reference sequence). The length of the CDR3 is 16 residues. The CDR3 spells CASSVSVTGDTGELFF. The CDR3 bases are TGTGCCAGCAGCGTTAGCGTGACAGGGGACACCGGGGAGCTGTTTTTT.

This chain connects TRBV10-1 to TRBJ1-4, with no clear D. In germline, CDR1 is WNHNN, CDR2 SYGVQD (reference sequence). V shed 8 bases and J shed 0 bases, with 7 bases lying between them. This CDR3 has 13 amino acids. DNA for the CDR3: TGCGCCAGCGGCACAGCAACTAATGAAAAACTGTTTTTT. It codes for CASGTATNEKLFF.

The DNA of the CDR3 is TGCGCCAGCAGCCACCTTAGGACTCGAAGCTCCTACAATGAGCAGTTCTTC. Residues: CASSHLRTRSSYNEQFF. V gene TRBV4-1 combines with J gene TRBJ2-1; D is possibly TRBD2 (5 bases). Germline CDR1 MGHRA, CDR2 YSYEKL. This CDR3 contains 17 residues. The V end was cut by 3 bases, the J end by 0 bases, with 15 bases between.

A word on this clone: Other DNA variants within this sample encode the same CDR3. The chain carries TRBV27 and TRBJ1-2, with TRBD1 as a possible D gene (5 bases). Germline CDR1 is MNHEY and CDR2 is SMNVEV (reference sequence). This CDR3 contains 11 residues. V shed 8 bases and J shed 4 bases, with 8 bases lying between them. DNA of the CDR3: TGTGCCAGCGGGGGGGGCTATGGCTACACCTTC. It is translated as CASGGGYGYTF.

The genes are TRBV6-5 and TRBJ2-1, with 12 bases that match TRBD1. Germline V lookup: CDR1 MNHEY, CDR2 SVGAGI. This CDR3 comprises 15 residues. V shed 5 bases, J shed 8 bases, and the junction held 7 bases outside the gene matches. The CDR3 loop reads CASSQPGQGADEQFF. CDR3 coding DNA: TGTGCCAGCAGTCAACCGGGACAGGGGGCAGATGAGCAGTTCTTC.

This clone was picked up a small number of times. The V and J genes are TRBV7-2 and TRBJ2-7; 7 positions match TRBD1. The CDR3 is made up of 13 amino acids. V trimming: 4 bases; J trimming: 4 bases; junction bases outside the gene matches: 4. Per germline, CDR1 SGHTA and CDR2 FQGNSA. The CDR3 DNA reads as TGTGCCAGCAGCTCGGGACAGAATTACGAGCAGTACTTC. Protein product: CASSSGQNYEQYF. Filled out from reference TRBV7-2 and TRBJ2-7, the complete variable domain reads GAGVSQSPSNKVTEKGKDVELRCDPISGHTALYWYRQSLGQGLEFLIYFQGNSAPDKSGLPSDRFSAERTGGSVSTLTIQRTQQEDSAVYLCASSSGQNYEQYFGPGTRLTVT.

This sequence joins TRBV27 and TRBJ1-3; D unresolved. Trimming shortened V by 6 bases and J by 0 bases, and 6 bases separated the two germline ends. In germline, CDR1 is MNHEY, CDR2 SMNVEV (reference sequence). The CDR3 extends over 13 amino acids. The CDR3 here is CASRLHSGNTIYF. For the CDR3, the DNA is TGTGCCAGCAGGCTCCACTCTGGAAACACCATATATTTT.

The chain uses TRBV30 and TRBJ1-2, with a possible D match to TRBD1 (6 bases). Germline V gene data show CDR1 as GTSNPN and CDR2 as SVGIG (reference sequence). The CDR3 is made up of 14 amino acids. V gave up 0 bases and J gave up 2 bases, with 10 bases separating them. The CDR3, as DNA: TGTGCCTGGAGTGTACTGGGGGCGAACTATGGCTACACCTTC. It encodes CAWSVLGANYGYTF.

The CDR3 loop is CASSIPSWTGLTNYGYTF. The CDR3 coding sequence is TGTGCCAGTAGTATCCCCTCCTGGACGGGTTTGACCAACTATGGCTACACCTTC. This rearrangement joins TRBV19 to TRBJ1-2; no firm D call. Germline CDR1 and CDR2: LNHDA and SQIVND (reference sequence). The V gene lost 3 bases and the J gene lost 2 bases, with 22 bases spanning the gap. The CDR3 runs 18 residues.

V and J are TRBV19 and TRBJ1-2; D perhaps matches TRBD1 (5 bases). V lost 6 bases, J lost 2 bases, and 16 bases lay in between. This CDR3 has 15 amino acids. CDR1 is LNHDA, CDR2 SQIVND, per germline (reference sequence). CDR3 loop: CASRNPGTENYGYTF. In nucleotides, the CDR3 is TGTGCCAGTAGAAACCCAGGGACGGAAAACTATGGCTACACCTTC.

V gene TRBV12-3 or TRBV12-4 combines with J gene TRBJ1-1; D gene uncertain. With 4 bases removed from V and 5 bases from J, the gap between germline ends came to 8 bases. The CDR3 is 12 residues long. CDR3 coding DNA: TGTGCCAGCAGTTCCGGGAGTACTGAAGCTTTCTTT. Translating it yields CASSSGSTEAFF.

The chain combines TRBV14 with TRBJ2-2; D possibly matches TRBD1 or TRBD2 (5 bases each). The CDR3 spans 17 residues. V dropped 2 bases and J dropped 2 bases, with 15 bases sitting between them. Germline V gene data show CDR1 as SGHDN and CDR2 as FVKESK. The chain's CDR3 is CASSQHPTGPNTGELFF. CDR3 nucleotide sequence: TGTGCCAGCAGCCAACACCCAACGGGACCTAACACCGGGGAGCTGTTTTTT.

The chain has TRBV9 and TRBJ2-1, with D possibly matching TRBD2 (6 bases). CDR3 length equals 16 residues. Germline V gives CDR1 SGDLS, CDR2 YYNGEE. V lost 3 bases to trimming and J lost 0 bases, with 13 bases between them. DNA for the CDR3: TGTGCCAGCAGCGCCCGGGGACTGGGCTCCTACAATGAGCAGTTCTTC. It yields the protein CASSARGLGSYNEQFF.